Listed below are T cell receptor beta chains from one sample, sequenced in a study of T cells in Graves' hyperthyroidism and ophthalmopathy. TCRdb ran MiXCR on the multiplex PCR reads and lists one entry per CDR3 protein. Of under 600,000 distinct CDR3 sequences in the sample, more than 15% were seen once. Sequences were obtained from blood. All receptors come from a woman in her forties with Graves' ophthalmopathy. CDR3s include the opening cysteine and the closing phenylalanine or tryptophan. A D gene is named only where the DNA matches it firmly. The size of a clone is reported for some rows only, either as once, few or many, or as a class for expanded clones.

19,TRBV27,TRBD2,TRBJ2-3,few,CATSWAGPGLAGGPNTQYF,TGTGCCACATCGTGGGCAGGGCCGGGACTAGCGGGAGGGCCGAATACGCAGTATTTT
13,TRBV30,.,TRBJ2-7,.,CAWSLKSSYEQYF,TGTGCCTGGAGTCTAAAGAGCTCCTACGAGCAGTACTTC
16,TRBV4-1,.,TRBJ1-3,few,CASSQDHTSTGNTIYF,TGCGCCAGCAGCCAAGACCACACCTCAACTGGAAACACCATATATTTT
15,TRBV6-1,.,TRBJ1-2,.,CASSELFSRGDGYTF,TGTGCCAGCAGTGAATTATTCTCTCGAGGGGATGGCTACACCTTC
13,TRBV20-1,.,TRBJ1-1,few,CSARGQGHDTAFF,TGCAGTGCTAGAGGGCAGGGGCACGACACGGCTTTCTTT
16,TRBV20-1,TRBD2,TRBJ2-1,many,CSAYRLAGGLFNEQFF,TGCAGTGCCTATCGACTAGCGGGGGGCCTTTTCAATGAGCAGTTCTTC
16,TRBV19,.,TRBJ1-1,few,CASSNPTGRLDTEAFF,TGTGCCAGTAGTAATCCAACAGGGAGGTTGGACACTGAAGCTTTCTTT
14,TRBV19,TRBD2,TRBJ2-1,many,CATRIAGEGNEQFF,TGTGCCACCCGCATAGCGGGAGAAGGCAATGAGCAGTTCTTC
15,TRBV12-3/TRBV12-4,TRBD1,TRBJ2-1,.,CASRRDRGQFDEQFF,TGTGCCAGCAGGCGGGACAGGGGGCAGTTCGATGAGCAGTTCTTC
14,TRBV12-3/TRBV12-4,.,TRBJ1-2,few,CASSILGRGRDYTF,TGTGCCAGCAGTATCCTAGGACGGGGACGGGACTACACCTTC
16,TRBV2,TRBD2,TRBJ2-1,many,CASRELSGSSYNEQFF,TGTGCCAGCAGGGAACTTAGCGGGAGCTCCTACAATGAGCAGTTCTTC
19,TRBV27,TRBD1,TRBJ2-2,few,CASSTIWGFLDRDTGELFF,TGTGCCAGCAGTACCATCTGGGGATTTTTAGACAGGGACACCGGGGAGCTGTTTTTT
13,TRBV2,.,TRBJ2-2,many,CASRGIGTGELFF,TGTGCCAGCAGGGGCATCGGCACCGGGGAGCTGTTTTTT
15,TRBV28,TRBD1,TRBJ1-5,few,CASSFTGGSGQPQHF,TGTGCCAGCAGTTTCACAGGGGGCTCGGGACAGCCCCAGCATTTT
15,TRBV5-1,TRBD1,TRBJ2-2,many,CASSLGQGEYGELFF,TGCGCCAGCAGCTTGGGACAGGGTGAATACGGGGAGCTGTTTTTT
15,TRBV27,.,TRBJ2-2,few,CASKRTQVNTGELFF,TGTGCCAGCAAAAGGACCCAGGTTAACACCGGGGAGCTGTTTTTT
18,TRBV12-3/TRBV12-4,TRBD2,TRBJ2-3,many,CASSFPKGSGGYTDTQYF,TGTGCCAGCAGTTTCCCCAAGGGTAGCGGGGGGTACACAGATACGCAGTATTTT
16,TRBV28,TRBD1,TRBJ1-2,.,CASSLFGTGSFYGYTF,TGTGCCAGCAGTTTGTTTGGGACAGGGAGCTTCTATGGCTACACCTTC
17,TRBV10-3,.,TRBJ1-3,many,CAISEPKGLPTGNTIYF,TGTGCCATCAGTGAGCCCAAGGGGCTCCCGACAGGAAACACCATATATTTT
16,TRBV5-1,.,TRBJ2-1,few,CASSVRIRGSYNEQFF,TGCGCCAGCAGCGTCCGGATCCGGGGCTCCTACAATGAGCAGTTCTTC
16,TRBV11-2,TRBD2,TRBJ2-5,many,CASSPSGTQGLETQYF,TGTGCCAGCAGCCCTAGCGGGACCCAAGGGTTGGAGACCCAGTACTTC
14,TRBV30,.,TRBJ2-5,.,CAWSAGTAGWTQYF,TGTGCCTGGAGTGCCGGGACGGCCGGTTGGACCCAGTACTTC
14,TRBV20-1,TRBD2,TRBJ2-7,many,CSASGREAGYEQYF,TGCAGTGCTAGCGGGAGGGAAGCGGGCTACGAGCAGTACTTC
13,TRBV15,.,TRBJ2-3,few,CATSRGPTDTQYF,TGTGCCACCAGCAGAGGGCCTACAGATACGCAGTATTTT
11,TRBV7-9,.,TRBJ1-2,many,CAWNPVGGYTF,TGTGCCTGGAACCCTGTAGGGGGCTACACCTTC
15,TRBV11-2,TRBD2,TRBJ2-7,many,CASSLVVAGAHEQYF,TGTGCCAGCAGCTTAGTGGTAGCGGGAGCGCACGAGCAGTACTTC
13,TRBV18,.,TRBJ2-1,.,CASSPNSHNEQFF,TGTGCCAGCTCACCAAACAGTCACAATGAGCAGTTCTTC
15,TRBV12-3/TRBV12-4,TRBD1,TRBJ1-2,.,CASSLRGTANYGYTF,TGTGCCAGCAGTCTTCGGGGGACAGCTAACTATGGCTACACCTTC
13,TRBV5-5,.,TRBJ1-1,.,CASSLRADFEAFF,TGTGCCAGCAGCTTGAGGGCAGATTTTGAAGCTTTCTTT
14,TRBV12-3/TRBV12-4,.,TRBJ2-7,few,CASSYLDSLYEQYF,TGTGCCAGCAGTTATCTTGACAGCCTCTACGAGCAGTACTTC
14,TRBV6-1,.,TRBJ2-2,many,CASSWTANTGELFF,TGTGCCAGCAGTTGGACAGCGAACACCGGGGAGCTGTTTTTT
14,TRBV5-1,TRBD1,TRBJ2-7,many,CASSLEQGAYEQYF,TGTGCCAGCAGTTTAGAACAGGGGGCCTACGAGCAGTACTTC
14,TRBV20-1,.,TRBJ1-5,many,CSAVTGGSNQPQHF,TGCAGTGCGGTCACGGGGGGTAGCAATCAGCCCCAGCATTTT
15,TRBV20-1,.,TRBJ1-4,.,CSASRPQNRDEKLFF,TGCAGTGCTAGCAGGCCTCAAAACCGGGATGAAAAACTGTTTTTT
16,TRBV19,TRBD2,TRBJ2-1,few,CASSRLAGVVTNEQFF,TGTGCCAGTAGTAGACTAGCGGGAGTGGTAACAAATGAGCAGTTCTTC
13,TRBV20-1,TRBD2,TRBJ2-7,many,CSPRNAGGHEQYF,TGCAGTCCTAGGAATGCGGGAGGACACGAGCAGTACTTC
15,TRBV4-1,TRBD1,TRBJ1-2,.,CASSQVLGQGHGYTF,TGCGCCAGCAGCCAAGTTCTTGGACAGGGGCACGGCTACACCTTC
13,TRBV29-1,TRBD1,TRBJ1-1,few,CSVEGQRGVQAFF,TGCAGCGTGGAGGGACAGCGAGGCGTACAAGCTTTCTTT
15,TRBV3-1,TRBD1,TRBJ1-5,many,CASSQQGVSNQPQHF,TGTGCCAGCAGCCAACAGGGGGTGAGCAATCAGCCCCAGCATTTT
14,TRBV18,TRBD1,TRBJ1-1,many,CASSPGDRVTEAFF,TGTGCCAGCTCACCGGGGGACAGGGTAACTGAAGCTTTCTTT
15,TRBV19,TRBD2,TRBJ2-5,.,CASSIGSGGQETQYF,TGTGCCAGTAGTATAGGTAGCGGGGGCCAAGAGACCCAGTACTTC
15,TRBV20-1,.,TRBJ1-6,many,CSAQRSLGDNSPLHF,TGCAGTGCCCAGAGGAGCCTGGGGGATAATTCACCCCTCCACTTT